This T cell receptor (beta chain) was observed in a study of cytomegalovirus exposure and HLA in healthy donors. Germline assignment: CDR1 SGDLS and CDR2 YYNGEE. The CDR3 extends over 15 amino acids. J gave up 2 bases and V 0 bases, and 2 bases lay outside the gene matches. 60 Vbeta and 13 Jbeta primers were used in PCR. Sequenced by immunoSEQ multiplex PCR; TCRdb stores in-frame clones only, minus some. Altogether 100,000 or so clones are present, roughly 80% being singletons, with the ten largest covering roughly 4.1%. Material for sequencing was PBMCs. This TCR was recovered from a man aged 35 to 55 in good health and CMV-seronegative. The chain links TRBV9 to TRBJ2-3, with TRBD2 matching 8 bases. Written as DNA, the CDR3 is TGTGCCAGCAGCGTAGGAGCGGGGGTCACAGATACGCAGTATTTT. Translated: CASSVGAGVTDTQYF.